This record looks at one T cell receptor beta chain sequence and its context. Its antigen remains unknown. The data belong to a study of cytomegalovirus exposure and HLA in healthy donors. In the PCR, 60 Vbeta and 13 Jbeta primers were used. Generated by immunoSEQ multiplex PCR, the TCRdb table keeps only in-frame clones and is missing some. The sample has more than 150,000 clones; 76% are singletons. Study-wide points: Per a prior analysis, the majority of TCR beta V segments were productive roughly 90% or roughly 30% of the time. A link between a missense DCLRE1C variant and TCR beta V- and J-gene trimming emerged from a later analysis.

The receptor's source is a man between 18 and 35 years old in good health and CMV-seronegative. Sequences were obtained from PBMCs.

The CDR3 loop is CASTPSGTPWFF. DNA for the CDR3: TGTGCCAGCACCCCCTCCGGGACACCCTGGTTCTTC. This chain joins TRBV27 and TRBJ2-1; D might be TRBD1 (6 bases). Trimming removed 7 bases from V and 15 bases from J, with 19 bases in between. The CDR3 totals 12 residues. CDR1 and CDR2 from the germline V gene are MNHEY and SMNVEV (reference sequence).